The present entry profiles one TCR beta chain with its context. The antigen is undetermined. This record comes from a study of T-cell reconstitution after alpha-beta-depleted transplantation in children. Study outcomes and limitations: Several hundred expanded graft clones reportedly supplied alpha-beta T cells about two months after transplant.

The CDR3 runs 13 residues. V was clipped by 7 bases and J by 2 bases, with 13 bases between them. Germline CDR1 reads SGHRS; CDR2 reads YFSETQ. Unique molecular identifiers were used to barcode this TCRbeta library. Each CDR3 protein is one row after TCRdb ran MiXCR on the PCR reads. The sample holds about 110,000 distinct CDR3 sequences, 9% to 12% seen once. The chain combines TRBV5-1 with TRBJ2-7, with D possibly matching TRBD1 (5 bases). The receptor comes from a boy between 2 and 15 years old with acute lymphoblastic leukemia, due to receive a stem cell transplant. The source material was PBMCs, sampled before TCRalphabeta/CD19-depleted stem cell transplant. The CDR3 DNA follows: TGCGCCAGCTCTGACGGACAAGCCTACGAGCAGTACTTC. It encodes CASSDGQAYEQYF.